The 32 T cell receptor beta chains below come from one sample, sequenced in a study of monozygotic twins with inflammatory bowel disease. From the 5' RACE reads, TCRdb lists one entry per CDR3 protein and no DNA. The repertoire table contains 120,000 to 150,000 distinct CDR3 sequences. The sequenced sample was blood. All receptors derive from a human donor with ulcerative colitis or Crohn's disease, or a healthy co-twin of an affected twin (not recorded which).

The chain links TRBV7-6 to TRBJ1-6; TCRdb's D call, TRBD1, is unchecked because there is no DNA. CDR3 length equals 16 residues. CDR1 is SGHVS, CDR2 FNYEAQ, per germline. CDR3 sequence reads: CASSYRQGQGDSPLHF. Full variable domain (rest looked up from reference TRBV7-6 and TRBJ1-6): GAGVSQSPRYKVTKRGQDVALRCDPISGHVSLYWYRQALGQGPEFLTYFNYEAQQDKSGLPNDRFSAERPEGSISTLTIQRTEQRDSAMYRCASSYRQGQGDSPLHFGNGTRLTVT.

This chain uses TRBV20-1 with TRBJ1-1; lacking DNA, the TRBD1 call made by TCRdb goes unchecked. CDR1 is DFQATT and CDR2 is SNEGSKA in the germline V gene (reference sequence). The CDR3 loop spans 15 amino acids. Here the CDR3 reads CSARDRGYSLTEAFF.

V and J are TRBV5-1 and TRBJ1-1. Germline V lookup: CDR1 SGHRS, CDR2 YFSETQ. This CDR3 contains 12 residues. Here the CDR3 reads CASRQLNTEAFF.

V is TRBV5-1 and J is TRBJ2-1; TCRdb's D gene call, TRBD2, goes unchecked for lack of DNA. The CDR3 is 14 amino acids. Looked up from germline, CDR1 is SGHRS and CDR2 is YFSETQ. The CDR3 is CASSFSGGLDEQFF.

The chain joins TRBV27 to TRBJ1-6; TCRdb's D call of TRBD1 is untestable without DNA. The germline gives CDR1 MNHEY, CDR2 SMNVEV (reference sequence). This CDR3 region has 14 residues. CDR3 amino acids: CASSLWGNNSPLHF.

This CDR3 is CATSDSQEPVLDYGYTF. The V call is TRBV24-1, the J call TRBJ1-2; the D call of TRBD1 rests on TCRdb alone, since no DNA is present to check it. This CDR3 spans 17 amino acids. In germline, CDR1 is KGHDR, CDR2 SFDVKD.

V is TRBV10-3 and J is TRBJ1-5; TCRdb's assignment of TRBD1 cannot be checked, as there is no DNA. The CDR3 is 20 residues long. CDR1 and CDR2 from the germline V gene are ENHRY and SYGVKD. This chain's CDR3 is CAISDPPGQTDYYSNQPQHF.

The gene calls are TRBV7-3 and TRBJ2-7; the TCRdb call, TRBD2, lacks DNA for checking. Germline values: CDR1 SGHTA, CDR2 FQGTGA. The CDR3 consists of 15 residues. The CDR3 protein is CASSYDGTSIYEQYF. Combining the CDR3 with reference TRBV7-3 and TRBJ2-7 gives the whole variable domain GAGVSQTPSNKVTEKGKYVELRCDPISGHTALYWYRQSLGQGPEFLIYFQGTGAADDSGLPNDRFFAVRPEGSVSTLKIQRTERGDSAVYLCASSYDGTSIYEQYFGPGTRLTVT.

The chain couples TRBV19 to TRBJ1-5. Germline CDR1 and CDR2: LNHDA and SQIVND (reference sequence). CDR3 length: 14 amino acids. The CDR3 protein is CASSKSYSNQPQHF.

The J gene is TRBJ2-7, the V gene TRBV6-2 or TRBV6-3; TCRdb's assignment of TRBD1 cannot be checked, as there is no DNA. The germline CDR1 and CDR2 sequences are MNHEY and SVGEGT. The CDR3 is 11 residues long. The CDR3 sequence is CASRWGGEQYF.

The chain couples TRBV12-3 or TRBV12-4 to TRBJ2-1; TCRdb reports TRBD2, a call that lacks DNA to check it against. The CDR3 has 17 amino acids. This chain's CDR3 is CASSLGLAGVFYNEQFF.

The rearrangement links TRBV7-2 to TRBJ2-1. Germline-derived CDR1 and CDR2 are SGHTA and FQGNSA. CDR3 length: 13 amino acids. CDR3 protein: CASSLLSDYEQFF.

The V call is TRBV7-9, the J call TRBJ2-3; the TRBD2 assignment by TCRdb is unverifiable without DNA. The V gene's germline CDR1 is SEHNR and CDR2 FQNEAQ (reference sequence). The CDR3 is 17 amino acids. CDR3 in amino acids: CASSSRGSAGGPDTQYF.

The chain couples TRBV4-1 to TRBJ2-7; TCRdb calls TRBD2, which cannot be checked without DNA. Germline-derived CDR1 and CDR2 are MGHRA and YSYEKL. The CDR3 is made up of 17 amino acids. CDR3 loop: CASSQEQPGLAYYEQYF.

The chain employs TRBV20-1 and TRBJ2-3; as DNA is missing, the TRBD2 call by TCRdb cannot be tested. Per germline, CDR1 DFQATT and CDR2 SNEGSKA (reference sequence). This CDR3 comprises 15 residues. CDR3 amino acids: CSARGLAGAEDTQYF.

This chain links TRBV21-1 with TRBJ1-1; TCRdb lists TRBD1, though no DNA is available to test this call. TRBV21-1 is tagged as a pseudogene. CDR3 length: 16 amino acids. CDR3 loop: CASSKWWQGRWTEAFF.

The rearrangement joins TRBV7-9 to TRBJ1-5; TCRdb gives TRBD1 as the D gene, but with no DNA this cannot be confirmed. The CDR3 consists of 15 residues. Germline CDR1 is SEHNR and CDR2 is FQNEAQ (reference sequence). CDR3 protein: CASSLGTGRNQPQHF.

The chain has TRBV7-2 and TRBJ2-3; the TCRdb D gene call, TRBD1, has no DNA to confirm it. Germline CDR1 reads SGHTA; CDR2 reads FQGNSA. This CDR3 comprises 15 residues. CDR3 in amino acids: CASSLDRGVSDTQYF.

CDR3 residues: CASTKPSLGAFF. The chain links TRBV6-6 to TRBJ1-1. Per the germline V gene, CDR1 is MNHNY and CDR2 is SVGAGI (reference sequence). This CDR3 contains 12 residues.

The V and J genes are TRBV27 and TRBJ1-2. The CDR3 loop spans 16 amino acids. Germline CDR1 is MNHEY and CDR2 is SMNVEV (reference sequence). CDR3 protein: CASSLGPPGANYGYTF.

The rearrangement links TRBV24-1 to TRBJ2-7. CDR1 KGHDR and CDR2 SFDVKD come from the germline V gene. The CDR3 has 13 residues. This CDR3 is CATRDSATYEQYF.

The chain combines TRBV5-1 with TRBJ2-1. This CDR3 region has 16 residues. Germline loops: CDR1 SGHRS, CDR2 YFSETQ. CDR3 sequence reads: CASSSPAHQFYNEQFF.

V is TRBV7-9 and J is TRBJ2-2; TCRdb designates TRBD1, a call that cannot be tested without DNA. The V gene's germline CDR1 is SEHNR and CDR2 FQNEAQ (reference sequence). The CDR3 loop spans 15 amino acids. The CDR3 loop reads CASSLFGGAAGELFF.

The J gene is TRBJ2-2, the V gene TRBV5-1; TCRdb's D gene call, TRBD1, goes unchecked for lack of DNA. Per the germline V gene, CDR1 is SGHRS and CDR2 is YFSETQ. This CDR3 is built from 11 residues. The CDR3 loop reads CASSQGWELFF.

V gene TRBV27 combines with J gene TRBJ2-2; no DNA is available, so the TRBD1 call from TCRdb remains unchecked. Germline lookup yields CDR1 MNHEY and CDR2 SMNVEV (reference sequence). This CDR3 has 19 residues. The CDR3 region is CASSLLLLSGTGRTGELFF.

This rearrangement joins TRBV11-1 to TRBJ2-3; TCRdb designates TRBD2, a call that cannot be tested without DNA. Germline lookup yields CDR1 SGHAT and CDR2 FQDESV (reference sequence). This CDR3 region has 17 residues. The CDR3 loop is CASSSPWIAGSTDTQYF.

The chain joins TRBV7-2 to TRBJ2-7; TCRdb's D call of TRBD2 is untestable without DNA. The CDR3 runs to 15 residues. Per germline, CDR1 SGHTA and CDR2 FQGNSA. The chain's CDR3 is CASSPPRAGTYEQYF.

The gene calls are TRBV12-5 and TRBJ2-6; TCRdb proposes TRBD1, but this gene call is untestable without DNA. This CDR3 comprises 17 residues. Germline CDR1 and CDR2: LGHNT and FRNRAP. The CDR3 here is CASGLYRGRPGANVLTF.

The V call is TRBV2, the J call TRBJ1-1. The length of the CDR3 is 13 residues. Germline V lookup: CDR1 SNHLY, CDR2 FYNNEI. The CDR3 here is CASLFRGNTEAFF.

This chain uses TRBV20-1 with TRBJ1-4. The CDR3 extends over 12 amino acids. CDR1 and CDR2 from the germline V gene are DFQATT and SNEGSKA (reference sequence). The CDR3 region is CSARLSNEKLFF.

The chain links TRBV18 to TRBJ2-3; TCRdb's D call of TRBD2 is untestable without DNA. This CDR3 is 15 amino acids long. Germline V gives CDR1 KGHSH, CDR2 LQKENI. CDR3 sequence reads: CASSPSQRGVVSQYF.

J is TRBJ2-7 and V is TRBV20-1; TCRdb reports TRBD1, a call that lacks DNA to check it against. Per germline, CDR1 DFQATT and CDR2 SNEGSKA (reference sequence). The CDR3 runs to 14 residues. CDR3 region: CSTHRQGLTYEQYF.